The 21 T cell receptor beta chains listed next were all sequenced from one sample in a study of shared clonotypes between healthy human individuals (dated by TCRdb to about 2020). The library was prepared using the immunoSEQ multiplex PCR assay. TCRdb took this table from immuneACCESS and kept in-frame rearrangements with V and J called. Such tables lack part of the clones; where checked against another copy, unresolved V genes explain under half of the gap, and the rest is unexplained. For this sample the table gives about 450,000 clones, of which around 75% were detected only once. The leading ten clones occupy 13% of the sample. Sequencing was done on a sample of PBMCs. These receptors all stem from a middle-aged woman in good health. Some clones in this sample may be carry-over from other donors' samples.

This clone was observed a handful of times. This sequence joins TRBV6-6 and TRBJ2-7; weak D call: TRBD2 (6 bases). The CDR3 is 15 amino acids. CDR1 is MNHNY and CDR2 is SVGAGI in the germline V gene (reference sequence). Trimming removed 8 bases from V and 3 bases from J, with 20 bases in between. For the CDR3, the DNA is TGTGCCAGCCAAAGGACCGGGAGCATAAACTACGAGCAGTACTTC. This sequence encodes CASQRTGSINYEQYF.

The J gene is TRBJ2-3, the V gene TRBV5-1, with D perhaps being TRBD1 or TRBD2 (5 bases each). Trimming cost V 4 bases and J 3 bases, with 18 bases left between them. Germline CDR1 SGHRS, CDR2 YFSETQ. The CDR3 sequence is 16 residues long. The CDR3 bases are TGCGCCAGCAGCAGCCGGGGCCAGGTTAGGACAGATACGCAGTATTTT. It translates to CASSSRGQVRTDTQYF.

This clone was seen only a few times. CDR3 DNA sequence: TGTGCCAGCTCACCGGCCGAACGAACGGGAGCTTACAATGAGCAGTTCTTC. This sequence encodes CASSPAERTGAYNEQFF. The chain recombines TRBV18 with TRBJ2-1, with D possibly being TRBD2 (6 bases). The V gene's germline CDR1 is KGHSH and CDR2 LQKENI. V was cut by 3 bases and J by 4 bases, with 19 bases left in between. The CDR3 has 17 amino acids.

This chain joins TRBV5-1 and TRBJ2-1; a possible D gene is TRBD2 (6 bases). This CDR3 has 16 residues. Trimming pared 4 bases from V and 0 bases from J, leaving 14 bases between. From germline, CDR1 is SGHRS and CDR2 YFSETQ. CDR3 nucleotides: TGCGCCAGCAGCAAAAGTGGGGGGAACTCCTACAATGAGCAGTTCTTC. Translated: CASSKSGGNSYNEQFF.

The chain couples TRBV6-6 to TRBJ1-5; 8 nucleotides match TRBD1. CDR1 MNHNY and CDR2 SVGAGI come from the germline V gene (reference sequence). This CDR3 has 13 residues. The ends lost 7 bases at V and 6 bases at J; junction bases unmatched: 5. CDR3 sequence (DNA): TGTGCCAGCACGGACAGGGCAGGTCAGCCCCAGCATTTT. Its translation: CASTDRAGQPQHF.

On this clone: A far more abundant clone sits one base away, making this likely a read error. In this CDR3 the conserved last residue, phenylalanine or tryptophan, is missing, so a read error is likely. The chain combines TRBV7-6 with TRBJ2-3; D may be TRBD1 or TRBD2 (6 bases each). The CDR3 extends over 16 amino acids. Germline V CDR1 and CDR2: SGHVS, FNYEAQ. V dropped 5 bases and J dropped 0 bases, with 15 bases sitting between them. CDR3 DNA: TGTGCCAGCAGCAGATCAACAGGGACTAGCACAGATACGCAGTATCTT. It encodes CASSRSTGTSTDTQYL.

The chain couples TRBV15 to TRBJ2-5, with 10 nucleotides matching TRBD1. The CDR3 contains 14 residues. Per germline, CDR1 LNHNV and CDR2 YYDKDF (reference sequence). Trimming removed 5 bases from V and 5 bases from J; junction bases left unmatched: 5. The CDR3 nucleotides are TGTGCCACCAGCCGGGACAGGGGTTGGGAGACCCAGTACTTC. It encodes CATSRDRGWETQYF.

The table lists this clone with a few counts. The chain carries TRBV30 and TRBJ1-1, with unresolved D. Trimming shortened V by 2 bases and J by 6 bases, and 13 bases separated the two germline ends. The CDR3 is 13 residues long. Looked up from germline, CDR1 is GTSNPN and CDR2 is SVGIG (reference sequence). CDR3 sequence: CAWSRSNSAEAFF. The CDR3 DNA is TGTGCCTGGAGTAGGAGTAACTCGGCTGAAGCTTTCTTT.

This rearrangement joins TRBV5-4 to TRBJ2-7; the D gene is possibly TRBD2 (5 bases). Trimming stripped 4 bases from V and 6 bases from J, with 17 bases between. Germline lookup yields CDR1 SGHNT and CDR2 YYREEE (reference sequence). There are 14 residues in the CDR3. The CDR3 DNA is TGTGCCAGCAGCATCTCGACTAATTATCTCGAGCAGTACTTC. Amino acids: CASSISTNYLEQYF.

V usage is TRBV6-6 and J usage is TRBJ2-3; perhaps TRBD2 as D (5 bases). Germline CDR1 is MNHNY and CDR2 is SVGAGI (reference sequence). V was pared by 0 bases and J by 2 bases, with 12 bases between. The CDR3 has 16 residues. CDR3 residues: CASSYSGEINTDTQYF. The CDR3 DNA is TGTGCCAGCAGTTACTCTGGGGAGATCAACACAGATACGCAGTATTTT.

For the CDR3, the DNA is TGTGCCAGCAGTTTTAGGACTGACTATGGCTACACCTTC. This sequence encodes CASSFRTDYGYTF. The chain combines TRBV27 with TRBJ1-2; no reliable D call. Trimming pared 3 bases from V and 3 bases from J, leaving 8 bases between. The germline gives CDR1 MNHEY, CDR2 SMNVEV (reference sequence). CDR3 length equals 13 residues.

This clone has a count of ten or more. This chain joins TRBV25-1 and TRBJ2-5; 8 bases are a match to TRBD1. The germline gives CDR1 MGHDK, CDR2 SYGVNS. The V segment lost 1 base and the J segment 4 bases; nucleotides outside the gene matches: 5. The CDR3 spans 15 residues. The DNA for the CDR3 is TGTGCCAGCAGTGAATGGGCAGGGGGCGCAGAGACCCAGTACTTC. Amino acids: CASSEWAGGAETQYF.

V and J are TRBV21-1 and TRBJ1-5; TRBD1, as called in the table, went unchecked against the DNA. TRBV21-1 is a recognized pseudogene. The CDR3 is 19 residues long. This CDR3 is CASSKNDPPGQGELRPQHF. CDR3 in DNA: TGTGCCAGCAGCAAAAATGACCCCCCCGGACAGGGTGAGCTTCGGCCCCAGCATTTT.

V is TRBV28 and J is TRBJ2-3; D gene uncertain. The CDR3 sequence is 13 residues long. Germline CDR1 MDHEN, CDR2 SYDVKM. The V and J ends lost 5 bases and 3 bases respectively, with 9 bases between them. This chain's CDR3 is CASSQPPTDTQYF. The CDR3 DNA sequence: TGTGCCAGCAGTCAACCCCCGACAGATACGCAGTATTTT.

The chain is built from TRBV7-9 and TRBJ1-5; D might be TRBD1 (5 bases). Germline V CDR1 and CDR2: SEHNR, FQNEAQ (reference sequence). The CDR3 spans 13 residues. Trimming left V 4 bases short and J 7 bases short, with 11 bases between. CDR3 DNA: TGTGCCAGCAGCTCTACCCAGGGACAGCCCCAGCATTTT. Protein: CASSSTQGQPQHF.

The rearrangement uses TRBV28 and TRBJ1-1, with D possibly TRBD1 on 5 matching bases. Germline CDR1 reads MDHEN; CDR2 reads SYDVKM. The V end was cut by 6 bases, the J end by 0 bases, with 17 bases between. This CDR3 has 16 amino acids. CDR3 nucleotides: TGTGCCAGCAGCCCCGCCGACAGCCTCTTGAACACTGAAGCTTTCTTT. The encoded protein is CASSPADSLLNTEAFF. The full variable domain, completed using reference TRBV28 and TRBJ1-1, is DVKVTQSSRYLVKRTGEKVFLECVQDMDHENMFWYRQDPGLGLRLIYFSYDVKMKEKGDIPEGYSVSREKKERFSLILESASTNQTSMYLCASSPADSLLNTEAFFGQGTRLTVV.

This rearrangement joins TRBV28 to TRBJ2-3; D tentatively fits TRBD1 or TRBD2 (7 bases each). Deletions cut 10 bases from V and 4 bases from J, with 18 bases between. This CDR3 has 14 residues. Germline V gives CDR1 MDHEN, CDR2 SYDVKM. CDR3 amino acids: CATYLTGRADTQYF. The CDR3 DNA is TGTGCCACCTACCTGACAGGGAGGGCAGATACGCAGTATTTT.

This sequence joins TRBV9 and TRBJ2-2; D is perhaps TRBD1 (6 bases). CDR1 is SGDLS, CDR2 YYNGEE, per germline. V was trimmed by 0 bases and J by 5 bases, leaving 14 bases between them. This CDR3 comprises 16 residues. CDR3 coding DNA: TGTGCCAGCAGCGTAGCAGGGGTCTATAGGACCGGGGAGCTGTTTTTT. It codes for CASSVAGVYRTGELFF.

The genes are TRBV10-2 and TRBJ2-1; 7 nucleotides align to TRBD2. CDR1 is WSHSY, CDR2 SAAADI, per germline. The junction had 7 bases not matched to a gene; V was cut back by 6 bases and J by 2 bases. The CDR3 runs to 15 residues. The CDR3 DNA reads TGCGCCAGCAGCAAGGCGGGAGCAACCTACAATGAGCAGTTCTTC. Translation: CASSKAGATYNEQFF.

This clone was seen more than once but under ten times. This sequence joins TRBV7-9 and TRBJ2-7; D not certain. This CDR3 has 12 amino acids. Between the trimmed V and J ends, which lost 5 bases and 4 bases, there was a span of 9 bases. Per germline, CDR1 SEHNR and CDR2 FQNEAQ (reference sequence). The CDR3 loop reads CASSRVGYEQYF. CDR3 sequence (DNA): TGTGCCAGCAGCCGCGTTGGGTACGAGCAGTACTTC.

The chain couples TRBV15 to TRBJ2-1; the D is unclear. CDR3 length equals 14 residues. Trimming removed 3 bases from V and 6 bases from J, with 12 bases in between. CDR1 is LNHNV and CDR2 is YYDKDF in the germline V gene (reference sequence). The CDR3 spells CATSRPGPGNEQFF. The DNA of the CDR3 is TGTGCCACCAGCAGGCCCGGGCCAGGCAATGAGCAGTTCTTC.